This paragraph reports one T cell receptor beta chain. This CDR3 spans 13 amino acids. Germline values: CDR1 KGHDR, CDR2 SFDVKD. J lost 4 bases, V lost 6 bases, and 4 bases had no gene match. Profiling relied on immunoSEQ multiplex PCR, and the TCRdb table lists in-frame clones only, not all of them. The sample holds 190,000 or so clones, 75% to 90% seen once. This sample was included in a study of blood T cell repertoires in COVID-19. Turning to the study itself: Whether acute or convalescent, the COVID-19 samples came from the United States, Italy and Spain.

The TCR originated in a woman aged 25 to 39 who had been exposed to COVID-19. The genes are TRBV24-1 and TRBJ2-7; 8 bases are shared with TRBD1. The sequenced material came from PBMCs or T cells enriched from blood (not recorded which). The CDR3 here is CATSTGTGYEQYF. CDR3 DNA: TGTGCCACCAGTACCGGGACAGGATACGAGCAGTACTTC.